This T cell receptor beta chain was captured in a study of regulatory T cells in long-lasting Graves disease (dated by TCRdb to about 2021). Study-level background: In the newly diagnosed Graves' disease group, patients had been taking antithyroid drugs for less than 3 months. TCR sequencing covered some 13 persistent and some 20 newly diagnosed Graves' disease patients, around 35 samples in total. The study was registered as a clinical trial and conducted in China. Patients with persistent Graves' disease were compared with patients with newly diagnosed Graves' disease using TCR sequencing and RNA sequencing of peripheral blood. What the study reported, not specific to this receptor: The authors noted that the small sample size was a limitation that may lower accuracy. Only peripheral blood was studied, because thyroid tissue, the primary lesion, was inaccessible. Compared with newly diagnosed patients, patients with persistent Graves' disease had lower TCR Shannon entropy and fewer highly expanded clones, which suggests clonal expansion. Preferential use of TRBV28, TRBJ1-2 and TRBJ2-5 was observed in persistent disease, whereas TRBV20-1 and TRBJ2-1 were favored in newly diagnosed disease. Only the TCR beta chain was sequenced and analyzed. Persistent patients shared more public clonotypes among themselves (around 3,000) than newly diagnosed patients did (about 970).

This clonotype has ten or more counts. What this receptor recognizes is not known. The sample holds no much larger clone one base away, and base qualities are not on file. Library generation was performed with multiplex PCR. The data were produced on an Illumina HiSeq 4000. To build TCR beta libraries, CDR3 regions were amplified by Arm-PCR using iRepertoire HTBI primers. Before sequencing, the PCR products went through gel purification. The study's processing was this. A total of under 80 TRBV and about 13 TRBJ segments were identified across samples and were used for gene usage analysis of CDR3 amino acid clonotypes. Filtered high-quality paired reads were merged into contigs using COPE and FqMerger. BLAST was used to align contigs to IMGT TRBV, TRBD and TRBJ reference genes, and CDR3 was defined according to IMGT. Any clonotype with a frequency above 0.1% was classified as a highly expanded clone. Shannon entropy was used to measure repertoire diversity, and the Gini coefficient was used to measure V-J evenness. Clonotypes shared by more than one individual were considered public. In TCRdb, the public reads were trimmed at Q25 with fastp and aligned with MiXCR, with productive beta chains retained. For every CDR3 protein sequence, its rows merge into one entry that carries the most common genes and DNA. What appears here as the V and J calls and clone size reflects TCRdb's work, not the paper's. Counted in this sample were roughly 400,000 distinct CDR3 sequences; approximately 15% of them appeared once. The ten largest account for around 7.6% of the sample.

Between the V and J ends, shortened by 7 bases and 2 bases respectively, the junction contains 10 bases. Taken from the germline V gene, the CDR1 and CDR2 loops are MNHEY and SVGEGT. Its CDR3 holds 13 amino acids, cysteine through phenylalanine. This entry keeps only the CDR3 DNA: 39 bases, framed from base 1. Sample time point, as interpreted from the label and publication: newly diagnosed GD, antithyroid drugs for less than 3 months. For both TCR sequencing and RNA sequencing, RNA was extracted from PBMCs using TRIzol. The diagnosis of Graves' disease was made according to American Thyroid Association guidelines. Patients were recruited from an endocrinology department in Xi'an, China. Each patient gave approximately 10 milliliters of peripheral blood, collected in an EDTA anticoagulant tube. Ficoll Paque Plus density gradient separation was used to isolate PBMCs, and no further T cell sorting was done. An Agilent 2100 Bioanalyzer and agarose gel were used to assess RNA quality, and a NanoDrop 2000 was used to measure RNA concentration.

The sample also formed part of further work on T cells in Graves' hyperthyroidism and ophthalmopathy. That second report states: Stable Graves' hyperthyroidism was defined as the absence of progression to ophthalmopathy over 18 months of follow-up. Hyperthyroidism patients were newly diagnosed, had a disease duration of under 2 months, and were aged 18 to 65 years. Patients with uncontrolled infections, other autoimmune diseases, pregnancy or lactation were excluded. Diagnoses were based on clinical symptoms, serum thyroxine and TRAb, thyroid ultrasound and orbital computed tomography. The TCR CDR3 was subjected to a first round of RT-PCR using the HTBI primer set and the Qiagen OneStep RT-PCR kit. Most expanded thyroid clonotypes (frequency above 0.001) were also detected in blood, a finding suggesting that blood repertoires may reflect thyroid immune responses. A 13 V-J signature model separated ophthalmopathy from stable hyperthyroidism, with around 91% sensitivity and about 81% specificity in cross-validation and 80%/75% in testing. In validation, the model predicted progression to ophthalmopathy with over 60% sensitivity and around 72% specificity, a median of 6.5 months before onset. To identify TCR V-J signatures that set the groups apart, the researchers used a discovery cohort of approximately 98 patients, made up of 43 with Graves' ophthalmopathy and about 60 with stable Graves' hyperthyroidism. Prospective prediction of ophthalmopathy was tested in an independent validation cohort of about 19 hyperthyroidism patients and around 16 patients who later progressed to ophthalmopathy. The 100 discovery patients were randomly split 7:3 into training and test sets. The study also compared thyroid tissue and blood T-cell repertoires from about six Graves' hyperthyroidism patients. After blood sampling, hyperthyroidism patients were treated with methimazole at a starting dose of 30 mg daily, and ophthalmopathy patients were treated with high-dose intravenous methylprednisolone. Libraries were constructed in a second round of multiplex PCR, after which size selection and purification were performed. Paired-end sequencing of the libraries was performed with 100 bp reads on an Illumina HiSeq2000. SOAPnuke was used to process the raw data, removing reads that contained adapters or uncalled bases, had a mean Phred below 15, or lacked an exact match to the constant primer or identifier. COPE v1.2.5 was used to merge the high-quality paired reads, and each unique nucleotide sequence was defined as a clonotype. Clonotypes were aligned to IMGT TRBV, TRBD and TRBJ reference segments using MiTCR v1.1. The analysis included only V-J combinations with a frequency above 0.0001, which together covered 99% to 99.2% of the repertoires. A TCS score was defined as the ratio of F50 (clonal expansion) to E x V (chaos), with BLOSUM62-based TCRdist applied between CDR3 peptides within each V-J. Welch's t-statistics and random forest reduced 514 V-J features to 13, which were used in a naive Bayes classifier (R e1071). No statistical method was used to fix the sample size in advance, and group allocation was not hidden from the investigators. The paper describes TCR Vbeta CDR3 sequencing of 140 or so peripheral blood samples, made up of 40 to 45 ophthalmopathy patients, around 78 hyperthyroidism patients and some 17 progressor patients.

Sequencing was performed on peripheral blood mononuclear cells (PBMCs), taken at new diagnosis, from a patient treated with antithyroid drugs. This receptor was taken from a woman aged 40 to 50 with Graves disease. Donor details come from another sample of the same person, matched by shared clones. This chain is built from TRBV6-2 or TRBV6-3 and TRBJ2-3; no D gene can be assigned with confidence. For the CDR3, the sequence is CASIKSTTDTQYF. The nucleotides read TGTGCCAGCATTAAGTCCACCACAGATACGCAGTATTTT.